These 23 T cell receptor beta chains came from one sample sequenced in a study of post-analysis software for immune sequencing data. Points from the study as a whole: Controls showed lower frequencies than patients for roughly 5 TRBV segments, and TRBV5-6, TRBV5-1 and TRBV20-1 were among these.

cDNA libraries for TCR beta contained unique molecular identifiers. One entry per CDR3 protein results from TCRdb running MiXCR on the PCR reads. The sample gives approximately 660,000 distinct CDR3 sequences, roughly three fifths of which show up once; approximately 10% is in the top ten. No antigen is known for these receptors. Sequencing was performed on blood. The receptors here all came from a girl aged 2-15 years with multiple sclerosis.

This clonotype was seen only a few times. The rearrangement uses TRBV7-6 and TRBJ2-7; TRBD1 matches 8 bases. The CDR3 has 13 amino acids. Germline assignment: CDR1 SGHVS and CDR2 FNYEAQ. J lost 7 bases, V lost 5 bases, and 7 bases had no gene match. The DNA of the CDR3 is TGTGCCAGCAGCGCATTCCAGGGGGCGGAGCAGTACTTC. Translation: CASSAFQGAEQYF.

This clonotype was detected a few times. The chain has TRBV7-3 and TRBJ1-1, with a possible D match to TRBD1 (5 bases). This CDR3 has 14 residues. CDR1 SGHTA and CDR2 FQGTGA come from the germline V gene. With 2 bases removed from V and 1 base from J, the gap between germline ends came to 8 bases. CDR3 nucleotides: TGTGCCAGCAGCTTAGGGGCACAGAACACTGAAGCTTTCTTT. It codes for CASSLGAQNTEAFF.

This clonotype was seen a handful of times. The J gene is TRBJ2-4, the V gene TRBV20-1, with TRBD2 as a possible D gene (6 bases). Judging by the DNA end, TRBJ2-7 fits better; the J call may be wrong. The CDR3 consists of 13 residues. Germline CDR1 and CDR2: DFQATT and SNEGSKA (reference sequence). The CDR3 is CSASGGSGYEQYF. The CDR3 region has the DNA TGCAGTGCTAGCGGTGGGAGCGGGTACGAGCAGTACTTC.

The V gene is TRBV7-2, the J gene TRBJ1-6, with TRBD1 matching over 7 bases. V lost 5 bases to trimming and J lost 9 bases; unmatched junction nucleotides: 7. The germline V gene has CDR1 SGHTA and CDR2 FQGNSA. The CDR3 has 14 residues. The CDR3 DNA reads as TGTGCCAGCAGCCTCAGGACAGGTGGTTCACCCCTCCACTTT. Its protein is CASSLRTGGSPLHF.

The chain employs TRBV24-1 and TRBJ2-2; no firm D call. Looked up from germline, CDR1 is KGHDR and CDR2 is SFDVKD. CDR3 length: 14 residues. Trimming cost V 0 bases and J 11 bases, with 12 bases left between them. Here the CDR3 DNA reads TGTGCCACCAGTGATTTGCGACTGGGTCGAGAGCTGTTTTTT. Translated: CATSDLRLGRELFF.

V is TRBV6-1 and J is TRBJ2-7, with 7 bases aligning to TRBD1. CDR1 MNHNS and CDR2 SASEGT come from the germline V gene. Trimming removed 2 bases from V and 0 bases from J; junction bases left unmatched: 4. The CDR3 length is 15 residues. CDR3 sequence reads: CASSERQGLSYEQYF. The CDR3 region has the DNA TGTGCCAGCAGTGAACGACAGGGTCTCTCCTACGAGCAGTACTTC.

V is TRBV29-1 and J is TRBJ2-5, with D possibly matching TRBD1 (6 bases). Per germline, CDR1 SQVTM and CDR2 ANQGSEA. The V end lost 7 bases, the J end lost 5 bases, and 17 bases lay between the germline ends. The CDR3 consists of 13 residues. CDR3 sequence (DNA): TGCAGCGCTGGGCCAACAGGGCTCGAGACCCAGTACTTC. This codes for CSAGPTGLETQYF.

This clonotype was counted between two and nine times. The chain links TRBV4-1 to TRBJ2-7, with D perhaps assigned TRBD1 or TRBD2 (5 bases each). Germline-derived CDR1 and CDR2 are MGHRA and YSYEKL. Trimming cost V 4 bases and J 0 bases, with 31 bases left between them. There are 21 residues in the CDR3. This chain's CDR3 is CASSPLGRGRAAYNSSYEQYF. The CDR3 DNA follows: TGCGCCAGCAGCCCCCTGGGACGCGGCAGGGCTGCCTACAACAGCTCCTACGAGCAGTACTTC.

This chain connects TRBV7-2 to TRBJ2-4; 13 positions match TRBD2. V shed 5 bases, J shed 0 bases, and the junction held 13 bases outside the gene matches. Germline lookup yields CDR1 SGHTA and CDR2 FQGNSA. CDR3 length equals 20 residues. CDR3 DNA sequence: TGTGCCAGCAGCACAATGCCGCCTACTAGCGGGGGGGTAGCCAAAAACATTCAGTACTTC. It yields the protein CASSTMPPTSGGVAKNIQYF. The entire variable domain, with the rest obtained from reference TRBV7-2 and TRBJ2-4, is as follows: GAGVSQSPSNKVTEKGKDVELRCDPISGHTALYWYRQSLGQGLEFLIYFQGNSAPDKSGLPSDRFSAERTGGSVSTLTIQRTQQEDSAVYLCASSTMPPTSGGVAKNIQYFGAGTRLSVL.

This chain links TRBV19 with TRBJ2-7; 7 nucleotides agree with TRBD2. V trimming: 9 bases; J trimming: 4 bases; junction bases outside the gene matches: 15. CDR1 and CDR2 (germline): LNHDA, SQIVND (reference sequence). The CDR3 has 15 amino acids. DNA for the CDR3: TGTGCCAGCAGTCCGGGCGGCGGGAGTTGGTACGAGCAGTACTTC. Its translation: CASSPGGGSWYEQYF.

The J gene is TRBJ2-4, the V gene TRBV11-2; 7 bases align to TRBD1. The J call may be in error: the DNA end matches TRBJ2-7 better. The CDR3 runs 15 residues. CDR1 is SGHAT, CDR2 FQNNGV, per germline. The CDR3 DNA follows: TGTGCCAGCAGCCTTCGAGGGGGCGCCTTCTACGAGCAGTACTTC. It specifies CASSLRGGAFYEQYF.

V and J are TRBV3-1 and TRBJ1-2; 7 bases are shared with TRBD1. This CDR3 comprises 14 residues. J was trimmed by 5 bases and V by 0 bases; bases with no gene match: 3. Germline-derived CDR1 and CDR2 are LGHDT and YNNKEL (reference sequence). The CDR3 coding sequence is TGTGCCAGCAGCCAAGACGACAGGGTATATGGCTACACCTTC. Protein product: CASSQDDRVYGYTF.

The chain joins TRBV20-1 to TRBJ1-1; D remains ambiguous. Germline CDR1 is DFQATT and CDR2 is SNEGSKA (reference sequence). The CDR3 sequence is 14 residues long. With 6 bases removed from V and 5 bases from J, the gap between germline ends came to 19 bases. The CDR3 DNA reads TGCAGTGCGGCCGGAGGCCGACCGGGGACTGAAGCTTTCTTT. Translating it yields CSAAGGRPGTEAFF.

The rearrangement uses TRBV20-1 and TRBJ1-2, with 7 bases matching TRBD1. The CDR3 is 14 amino acids. Unmatched junction bases numbered 14, after V lost 5 bases and J lost 8 bases. The germline gives CDR1 DFQATT, CDR2 SNEGSKA (reference sequence). The CDR3 coding sequence is TGCAGTGCTTTTTACAGGGGTGTCGAGCTAGGCTACACCTTC. Amino acid sequence: CSAFYRGVELGYTF.

The CDR3 DNA is TGCAGTGCCCCCCCAGTCTTCCGGGGGGATACGCAGTATTTT. Protein sequence: CSAPPVFRGDTQYF. V is TRBV20-1 and J is TRBJ2-3; TRBD2 is a possible D gene (6 bases). Germline lookup yields CDR1 DFQATT and CDR2 SNEGSKA (reference sequence). V was cut by 6 bases and J by 6 bases, with 19 bases left in between. CDR3 length equals 14 residues.

The rearrangement links TRBV11-2 to TRBJ2-1; D gene ambiguous. Germline V gene sequence: CDR1 SGHAT, CDR2 FQNNGV. This CDR3 is 16 amino acids long. V was cut by 1 base and J by 4 bases, with 14 bases left in between. CDR3 in amino acids: CASSLVSPTQYNEQFF. DNA of the CDR3: TGTGCCAGCAGCTTAGTGAGCCCGACACAGTACAATGAGCAGTTCTTC.

The rearrangement uses TRBV5-1 and TRBJ2-1; D is possibly TRBD2 (6 bases). V lost 4 bases, J lost 8 bases, and 22 bases lay in between. CDR3 size: 16 residues. The V gene's germline CDR1 is SGHRS and CDR2 YFSETQ. The DNA for the CDR3 is TGCGCCAGCAGCGAGCTGGGGGGACCCGACGTAGATGAGCAGTTCTTC. Its translation is CASSELGGPDVDEQFF. The complete variable domain, with remaining parts taken from reference TRBV5-1 and TRBJ2-1, reads KAGVTQTPRYLIKTRGQQVTLSCSPISGHRSVSWYQQTPGQGLQFLFEYFSETQRNKGNFPGRFSGRQFSNSRSEMNVSTLELGDSALYLCASSELGGPDVDEQFFGPGTRLTVL.

This chain links TRBV7-2 with TRBJ1-2; a possible D gene is TRBD1 (6 bases). There are 16 residues in the CDR3. CDR1 SGHTA and CDR2 FQGNSA come from the germline V gene. V lost 5 bases and J lost 4, with 20 bases in between. The CDR3 region has the DNA TGTGCCAGCAGCCCTTTCTCGACAGGAAACTCCTATGGCTACACCTTC. This sequence encodes CASSPFSTGNSYGYTF. Drawing the rest from reference TRBV7-2 and TRBJ1-2, the complete variable domain is GAGVSQSPSNKVTEKGKDVELRCDPISGHTALYWYRQSLGQGLEFLIYFQGNSAPDKSGLPSDRFSAERTGGSVSTLTIQRTQQEDSAVYLCASSPFSTGNSYGYTFGSGTRLTVV.

Worth noting for this clonotype: The junction departs from the called germline gene at one end, perhaps through a read error. The gene calls are TRBV7-3 and TRBJ2-3, with TRBD2 identical over 8 bases. Germline V gene data show CDR1 as SGHTA and CDR2 as FQGTGA. CDR3 size: 17 residues. The CDR3 region has the DNA TGTGCCGGCAGCTTGGTGGTAGCGGGACCTAGCACAGATACGCAGTATTTT. Translated: CAGSLVVAGPSTDTQYF.

This chain joins TRBV7-2 and TRBJ2-3; no clear D gene. The V gene lost 5 bases and the J gene lost 2 bases, with 14 bases spanning the gap. This CDR3 is 15 amino acids long. Germline V gives CDR1 SGHTA, CDR2 FQGNSA. The CDR3, as DNA: TGTGCCAGCAGCCCGCCCTGGGCTTTCACAGATACGCAGTATTTT. Protein: CASSPPWAFTDTQYF.

V usage is TRBV25-1 and J usage is TRBJ2-5; D is undetermined. With the DNA end fitting TRBJ2-7 better, the J assignment may be wrong. Germline values: CDR1 MGHDK, CDR2 SYGVNS. The CDR3 covers 14 residues. CDR3 bases: TGTGCCAGCAGTAAATCCGGAGTCGCGGACGAGCAGTACTTC. Translated, it gives CASSKSGVADEQYF.

The chain recombines TRBV29-1 with TRBJ1-2; D uncertain. Trimming left V 5 bases short and J 4 bases short, with 11 bases between. Looked up from germline, CDR1 is SQVTM and CDR2 is ANQGSEA. The CDR3 totals 12 residues. This chain's CDR3 is CSVQLNLYGYTF. The CDR3 nucleotides are TGCAGCGTTCAACTGAACCTCTATGGCTACACCTTC.

This sequence joins TRBV29-1 and TRBJ2-5, with 9 bases aligning to TRBD1. The CDR3 runs to 14 residues. Losses at the gene ends were 6 bases for V and 3 bases for J; bases not matched to a gene: 8. Germline V gene data show CDR1 as SQVTM and CDR2 as ANQGSEA. This CDR3 is CSVSGTGKKETQYF. CDR3 DNA sequence: TGCAGCGTATCCGGGACAGGGAAAAAAGAGACCCAGTACTTC.